This entry lists 31 T cell receptor beta chains sequenced from one sample in a study of radiation and T cells in renal cell carcinoma. Stated time point: baseline pretreatment blood. Described treatment: 15 Gy SBRT to primary tumor, nephrectomy 4 weeks later. Assay: immunoSEQ multiplex PCR; the TCRdb copy retains only in-frame clones and omits some. This repertoire shows approximately 150,000 clones, roughly 83% found once; its top ten account for roughly 25%. The sample was blood, taken from a patient whose treatment included radiotherapy and nephrectomy. The receptors come from a woman aged 45-65 years with renal cell carcinoma.

The chain has TRBV30 and TRBJ1-6; D gene ambiguous. CDR3 length equals 13 residues. Germline V CDR1 and CDR2: GTSNPN, SVGIG (reference sequence). The germline V and J ends were trimmed by 5 bases and 8 bases, with 13 bases remaining between them. The CDR3 sequence: CAWADLVDSPLHF. CDR3 DNA: TGTGCCTGGGCCGACTTGGTTGATTCACCCCTCCACTTT.

The chain is built from TRBV6-5 and TRBJ2-7; 7 nucleotides match TRBD1. This CDR3 region has 12 residues. The junction had 3 bases not matched to a gene; V was cut back by 10 bases and J by 0 bases. The germline CDR1 and CDR2 sequences are MNHEY and SVGAGI. CDR3 in DNA: TGTGCCACCCAGGGGGTCTCCTACGAGCAGTACTTC. Its translation is CATQGVSYEQYF.

This chain uses TRBV30 with TRBJ1-5; no clear D gene. The CDR3 covers 17 residues. V was pared by 0 bases and J by 1 base, with 16 bases between. Germline-derived CDR1 and CDR2 are GTSNPN and SVGIG (reference sequence). The CDR3 region has the DNA TGTGCCTGGAGTGTAAGATCTTGGGGTACGAGCAATCAGCCCCAGCATTTT. Its translation is CAWSVRSWGTSNQPQHF.

The chain has TRBV7-6 and TRBJ2-1, with a possible D match to TRBD2 (7 bases). Per the germline V gene, CDR1 is SGHVS and CDR2 is FNYEAQ. The CDR3 totals 14 residues. Trimming removed 6 bases at V and 3 bases at J, with 12 bases between. CDR3 in amino acids: CASRRGPDYNEQFF. The CDR3 DNA follows: TGTGCCAGCAGGCGGGGGCCTGACTACAATGAGCAGTTCTTC.

The rearrangement joins TRBV29-1 to TRBJ2-7; D ambiguous. The CDR3 totals 12 residues. V lost 4 bases and J 0 bases, leaving 7 bases between the germline ends. Germline loops: CDR1 SQVTM, CDR2 ANQGSEA. The CDR3 protein is CSVGYHSYEQYF. CDR3 nucleotide sequence: TGCAGCGTTGGTTACCACTCCTACGAGCAGTACTTC.

The V gene is TRBV7-9, the J gene TRBJ1-5; D remains ambiguous. This CDR3 contains 14 residues. From germline, CDR1 is SEHNR and CDR2 FQNEAQ (reference sequence). The V and J ends lost 5 bases and 3 bases respectively, with 11 bases between them. In nucleotides, the CDR3 is TGTGCCAGCAGCCGAGGTACTTACAATCAGCCCCAGCATTTT. As protein: CASSRGTYNQPQHF.

The V call is TRBV25-1, the J call TRBJ2-7, with 8 bases fitting TRBD2. This CDR3 comprises 14 residues. V dropped 4 bases and J dropped 3; count of bases not matched to a gene: 5. CDR1 and CDR2 (germline): MGHDK, SYGVNS. This chain's CDR3 is CASSVAGGYYEQYF. CDR3 bases: TGTGCCAGCAGTGTGGCGGGGGGTTACTACGAGCAGTACTTC.

This chain joins TRBV28 and TRBJ1-4; D is possibly TRBD1 (5 bases). The CDR3 has 13 amino acids. CDR1 and CDR2 from the germline V gene are MDHEN and SYDVKM. V was trimmed by 5 bases and J by 8 bases, leaving 12 bases between them. The CDR3 reads CASSRQGGEKLFF. The CDR3 DNA reads as TGTGCCAGCAGTCGGCAGGGTGGCGAAAAACTGTTTTTT.

Only one count was recorded for this clone. V gene TRBV25-1 combines with J gene TRBJ2-2, with D perhaps being TRBD1 or TRBD2 (5 bases each). Germline lookup yields CDR1 MGHDK and CDR2 SYGVNS. The CDR3 totals 14 residues. V was cut by 3 bases and J by 6 bases, with 11 bases left in between. The DNA for the CDR3 is TGTGCCAGCAGTGACCCGAGGGGCGCCGGGGAGCTGTTTTTT. Amino acid sequence: CASSDPRGAGELFF. Variable domain in full (rest from reference TRBV25-1 and TRBJ2-2): EADIYQTPRYLVIGTGKKITLECSQTMGHDKMYWYQQDPGMELHLIHYSYGVNSTEKGDLSSESTVSRIRTEHFPLTLESARPSHTSQYLCASSDPRGAGELFFGEGSRLTVL.

Only one count was recorded for this clone. V gene TRBV5-1 combines with J gene TRBJ2-7, with D possibly being TRBD2 (5 bases). Trimming removed 3 bases from V and 2 bases from J, with 12 bases in between. This CDR3 is 14 amino acids long. Germline V gene lookup returns CDR1 SGHRS and CDR2 YFSETQ. CDR3 in amino acids: CASSSPAGTYEQYF. The CDR3 bases are TGCGCCAGCAGCTCCCCTGCCGGGACCTACGAGCAGTACTTC.

The chain carries TRBV30 and TRBJ2-2; D uncertain. From germline, CDR1 is GTSNPN and CDR2 SVGIG (reference sequence). Trimming removed 1 base from V and 8 bases from J, with 11 bases in between. This CDR3 has 13 residues. The CDR3 bases are TGTGCCTGGAGTGCCCAGCTTCTTGGGGAGCTGTTTTTT. It encodes CAWSAQLLGELFF.

The chain carries TRBV9 and TRBJ2-1; 13 bases are shared with TRBD2. The germline V gene has CDR1 SGDLS and CDR2 YYNGEE. This CDR3 region has 15 residues. V shed 3 bases and J 7 bases; nucleotides not matched to a gene: 4. The CDR3 DNA sequence: TGTGCCAGCAGCGCAACTAGCGGGAGGGGAAATGAGCAGTTCTTC. Encoded protein: CASSATSGRGNEQFF.

In this sample, this clone turned up once. The rearrangement uses TRBV27 and TRBJ2-7; D might be TRBD1 (5 bases). This CDR3 has 14 amino acids. Trimming removed 0 bases at V and 6 bases at J, with 12 bases between. CDR1 and CDR2 from the germline V gene are MNHEY and SMNVEV (reference sequence). The CDR3 nucleotides read TGTGCCAGCAGTTTATCGATCCAGGGCGTCGAGCAGTACTTC. This encodes CASSLSIQGVEQYF.

CDR3: CASSSSTGVGNTIYF. The CDR3 DNA reads as TGTGCCAGCAGCTCCAGTACAGGGGTAGGAAACACCATATATTTT. V and J are TRBV7-2 and TRBJ1-3; 7 bases agree with TRBD1. Germline trimming cut 4 bases from V and 4 bases from J; bases unmatched to any gene: 7. CDR1 SGHTA and CDR2 FQGNSA come from the germline V gene. The CDR3 runs 15 residues.

In this sample, this clone turned up a few times. The chain carries TRBV5-1 and TRBJ1-1; D gene uncertain. The germline gives CDR1 SGHRS, CDR2 YFSETQ. V lost 2 bases and J 1 base, leaving 9 bases between the germline ends. CDR3 length: 14 amino acids. The CDR3 bases are TGCGCCAGCAGCTTTTCCCCACAGAACACTGAAGCTTTCTTT. This translates into CASSFSPQNTEAFF.

The chain uses TRBV28 and TRBJ2-7, with D uncertain. The length of the CDR3 is 12 residues. Trimming removed 5 bases from V and 3 bases from J, with 8 bases in between. Per the germline V gene, CDR1 is MDHEN and CDR2 is SYDVKM. CDR3 in amino acids: CASSKEVYEQYF. CDR3 coding DNA: TGTGCCAGCAGTAAGGAAGTCTACGAGCAGTACTTC.

The chain uses TRBV6-6 and TRBJ2-5; D assignment may be TRBD1 or TRBD2 (5 bases each). V was cut by 6 bases and J by 5 bases, with 19 bases left in between. Germline V lookup: CDR1 MNHNY, CDR2 SVGAGI (reference sequence). This CDR3 contains 15 residues. As DNA, the CDR3 is TGTGCCAGCAGGGAACAGGACTCCTCTGGGGAGACCCAGTACTTC. As protein: CASREQDSSGETQYF.

This chain links TRBV4-1 with TRBJ2-5, with 9 bases lining up with TRBD2. Trimming took 0 bases from V and 7 from J; bases not matched to a gene: 3. Germline assignment: CDR1 MGHRA and CDR2 YSYEKL. This CDR3 is 14 amino acids long. CDR3 residues: CASSQEAGGVTQYF. CDR3 nucleotides: TGCGCCAGCAGCCAAGAGGCGGGAGGGGTGACCCAGTACTTC.

This chain connects TRBV9 to TRBJ2-5, with D possibly matching TRBD1 (6 bases). Trimming removed 3 bases at V and 5 bases at J, with 14 bases between. The CDR3 is 14 amino acids. Looked up from germline, CDR1 is SGDLS and CDR2 is YYNGEE. DNA for the CDR3: TGTGCCAGCAGCGGAGGGGTGCAGGGGGAGACCCAGTACTTC. This sequence encodes CASSGGVQGETQYF.

This clone has a single count. The chain employs TRBV9 and TRBJ2-2; 10 nucleotides match TRBD2. Unmatched junction bases numbered 11, after V lost 4 bases and J lost 8 bases. The V gene's germline CDR1 is SGDLS and CDR2 YYNGEE. The CDR3 sequence is 16 residues long. CDR3 coding DNA: TGTGCCAGCAGCCTGACGAGCGGGAGGGCCACAGGGGAGCTGTTTTTT. Translated: CASSLTSGRATGELFF.

The rearrangement uses TRBV25-1 and TRBJ1-2; D might be TRBD1 (5 bases). The CDR3 length is 13 residues. Germline CDR1 reads MGHDK; CDR2 reads SYGVNS. Trimming removed 6 bases at V and 6 bases at J, with 14 bases between. In nucleotides, the CDR3 is TGTGCCAGCAGACCCTCCATGGGGGATGGCTACACCTTC. It is translated as CASRPSMGDGYTF.

V and J are TRBV4-3 and TRBJ1-2; the match to TRBD1 covers 8 bases. CDR1 is LGHNA, CDR2 YSLEER, per germline. The CDR3 covers 17 residues. V dropped 0 bases and J dropped 3; count of bases not matched to a gene: 9. The CDR3 sequence: CASSQDSRTGHDYGYTF. For the CDR3, the DNA is TGCGCCAGCAGCCAAGATAGTAGGACAGGGCATGACTATGGCTACACCTTC.

This chain joins TRBV5-6 and TRBJ2-7; D possibly corresponds to TRBD1 (6 bases). The V gene lost 3 bases and the J gene lost 2 bases, with 12 bases spanning the gap. This CDR3 has 14 residues. CDR1 SGHDT and CDR2 YYEEEE come from the germline V gene. CDR3 sequence (DNA): TGTGCCAGCAGCTCGGGGACATATACCTACGAGCAGTACTTC. This codes for CASSSGTYTYEQYF.

The sample holds one count of this clone. The CDR3 loop is CASSVETGGGTEAFF. CDR3 DNA: TGTGCCAGCAGCGTTGAAACAGGGGGCGGCACTGAAGCTTTCTTT. The V and J genes are TRBV9 and TRBJ1-1; 9 nucleotides match TRBD1. The V gene end was trimmed by 2 bases and the J gene end by 4 bases; junction bases not matched to a gene: 6. The germline CDR1 and CDR2 sequences are SGDLS and YYNGEE. There are 15 residues in the CDR3.

Written as DNA, the CDR3 is TGTGCCATCAGTCCTACAGGGGATGGCTACACCTTC. As protein: CAISPTGDGYTF. The rearrangement links TRBV10-3 to TRBJ1-2, with 7 bases aligning to TRBD1. Germline CDR1 ENHRY, CDR2 SYGVKD. After removal of 5 bases from V and 6 bases from J, the junction contained 3 bases not matched to a gene. This CDR3 is built from 12 residues.

V gene TRBV4-1 combines with J gene TRBJ2-7; D ambiguous. The germline V gene has CDR1 MGHRA and CDR2 YSYEKL. The CDR3 is 13 residues long. Deletions cut 0 bases from V and 9 bases from J, with 12 bases between. CDR3 sequence (DNA): TGCGCCAGCAGCCAAGATATCATAGGTGGGCAGTACTTC. Protein product: CASSQDIIGGQYF.

The gene calls are TRBV27 and TRBJ2-2; TRBD2 is a possible D gene (7 bases). V lost 5 bases to trimming and J lost 5 bases, with 18 bases between them. The CDR3 contains 16 residues. CDR1 MNHEY and CDR2 SMNVEV come from the germline V gene (reference sequence). CDR3 nucleotide sequence: TGTGCCAGCAGTCGGGATGGGGGGGCCGTAACCGGGGAGCTGTTTTTT. It codes for CASSRDGGAVTGELFF.

This sequence joins TRBV5-6 and TRBJ1-1; D is undetermined. Trimming stripped 4 bases from V and 4 bases from J, with 17 bases between. Germline V gives CDR1 SGHDT, CDR2 YYEEEE. The CDR3 totals 15 residues. CDR3 residues: CASSPGVGLGTEAFF. CDR3 DNA sequence: TGTGCCAGCAGCCCGGGAGTGGGCCTTGGCACTGAAGCTTTCTTT.

The CDR3 nucleotides read TGTGCCAGCAGCTTAGTAGCGGGAGTGATCGGTGAGCAGTTCTTC. It yields the protein CASSLVAGVIGEQFF. The rearrangement links TRBV11-3 to TRBJ2-1; TRBD2 agrees at 9 bases. Per germline, CDR1 SGHNT and CDR2 YENEEA. V lost 1 base, J lost 9 bases, and 7 bases stayed unmatched. The CDR3 is 15 amino acids.

This chain connects TRBV5-6 to TRBJ2-6; D possibly uses TRBD1 or TRBD2 (6 bases each). Trimming cost V 4 bases and J 0 bases, with 14 bases left between them. This CDR3 has 17 amino acids. Germline values: CDR1 SGHDT, CDR2 YYEEEE. In DNA form, the CDR3 reads TGTGCCAGCAGCAGACGACAGGACTACTCTGGGGCCAACGTCCTGACTTTC. As protein: CASSRRQDYSGANVLTF.

CDR3 DNA sequence: TGCGCCAGCAGCCATAGCAGAGGGCCCAATTACGAGCAGTACTTC. Its protein is CASSHSRGPNYEQYF. The rearrangement links TRBV4-3 to TRBJ2-7, with a tentative D call TRBD2 (5 bases). Germline V gene data show CDR1 as LGHNA and CDR2 as YSLEER. The CDR3 is 15 amino acids. The V and J ends lost 3 bases and 4 bases respectively, with 16 bases between them.